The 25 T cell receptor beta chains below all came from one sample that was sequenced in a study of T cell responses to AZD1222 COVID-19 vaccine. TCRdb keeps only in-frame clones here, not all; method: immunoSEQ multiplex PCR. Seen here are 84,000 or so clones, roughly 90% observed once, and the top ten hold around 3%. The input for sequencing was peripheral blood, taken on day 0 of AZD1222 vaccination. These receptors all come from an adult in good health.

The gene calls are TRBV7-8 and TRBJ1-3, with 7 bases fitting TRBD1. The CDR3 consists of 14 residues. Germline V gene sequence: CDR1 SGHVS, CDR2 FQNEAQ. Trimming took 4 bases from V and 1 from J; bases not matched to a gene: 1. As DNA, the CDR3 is TGTGCCAGCAGCTCAGGGGGGTCTGGAAACACCATATATTTT. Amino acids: CASSSGGSGNTIYF.

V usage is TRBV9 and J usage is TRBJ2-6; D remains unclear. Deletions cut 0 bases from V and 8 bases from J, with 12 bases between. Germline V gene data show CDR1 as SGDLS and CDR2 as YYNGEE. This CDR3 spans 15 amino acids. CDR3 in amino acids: CASSVENRIPNVLTF. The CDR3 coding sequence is TGTGCCAGCAGCGTAGAAAATCGCATTCCCAACGTCCTGACTTTC. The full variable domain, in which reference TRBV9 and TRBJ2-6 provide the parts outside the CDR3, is DSGVTQTPKHLITATGQRVTLRCSPRSGDLSVYWYQQSLDQGLQFLIQYYNGEERAKGNILERFSAQQFPDLHSELNLSSLELGDSALYFCASSVENRIPNVLTFGAGSRLTVL.

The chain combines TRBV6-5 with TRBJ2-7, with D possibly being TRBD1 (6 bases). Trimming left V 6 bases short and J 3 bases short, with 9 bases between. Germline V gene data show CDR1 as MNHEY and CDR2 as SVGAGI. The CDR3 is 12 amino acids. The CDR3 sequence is CASRRDNYEQYF. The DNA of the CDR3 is TGTGCCAGCAGGAGGGACAACTACGAGCAGTACTTC.

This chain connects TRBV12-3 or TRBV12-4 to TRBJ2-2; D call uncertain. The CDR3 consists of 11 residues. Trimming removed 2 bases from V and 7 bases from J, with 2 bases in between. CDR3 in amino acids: CASSLFGELFF. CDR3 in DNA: TGTGCCAGCAGTTTATTCGGGGAGCTGTTTTTT.

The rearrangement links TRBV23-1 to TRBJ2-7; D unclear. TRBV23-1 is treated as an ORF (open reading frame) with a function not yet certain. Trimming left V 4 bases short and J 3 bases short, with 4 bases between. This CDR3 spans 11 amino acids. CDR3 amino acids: CASSLDYEQYF. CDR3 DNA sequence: TGCGCCAGCAGTCTGGACTACGAGCAGTACTTC.

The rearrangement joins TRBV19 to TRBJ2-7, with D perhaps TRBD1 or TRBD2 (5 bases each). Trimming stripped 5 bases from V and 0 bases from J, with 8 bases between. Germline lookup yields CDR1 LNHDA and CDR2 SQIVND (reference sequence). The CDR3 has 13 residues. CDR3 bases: TGTGCCAGTAGTCCAGGGACCTCCTACGAGCAGTACTTC. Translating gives CASSPGTSYEQYF.

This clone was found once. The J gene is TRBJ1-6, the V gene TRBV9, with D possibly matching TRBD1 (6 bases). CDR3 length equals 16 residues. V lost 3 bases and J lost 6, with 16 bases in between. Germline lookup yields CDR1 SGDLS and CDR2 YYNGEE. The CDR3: CASSARAQGGNSPLHF. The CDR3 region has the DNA TGTGCCAGCAGCGCGAGGGCACAGGGCGGTAATTCACCCCTCCACTTT.

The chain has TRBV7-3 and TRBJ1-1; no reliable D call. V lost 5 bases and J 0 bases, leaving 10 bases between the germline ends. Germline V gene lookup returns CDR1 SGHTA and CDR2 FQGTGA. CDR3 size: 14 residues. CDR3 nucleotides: TGTGCCAGCAGCCCCATGCATCTGAACACTGAAGCTTTCTTT. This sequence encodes CASSPMHLNTEAFF.

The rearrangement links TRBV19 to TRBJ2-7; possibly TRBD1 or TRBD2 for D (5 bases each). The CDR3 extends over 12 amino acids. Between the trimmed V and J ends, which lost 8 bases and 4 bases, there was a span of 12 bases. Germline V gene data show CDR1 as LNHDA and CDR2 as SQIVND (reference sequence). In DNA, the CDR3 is TGTGCCAGTGTGGGGGACCGATACGAGCAGTACTTC. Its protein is CASVGDRYEQYF.

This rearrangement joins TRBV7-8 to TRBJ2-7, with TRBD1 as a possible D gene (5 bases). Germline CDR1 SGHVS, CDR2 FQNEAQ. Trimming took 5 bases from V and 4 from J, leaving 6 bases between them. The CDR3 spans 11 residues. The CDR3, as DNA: TGTGCCAGCAGCCCAGGGTACGAGCAGTACTTC. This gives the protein CASSPGYEQYF.

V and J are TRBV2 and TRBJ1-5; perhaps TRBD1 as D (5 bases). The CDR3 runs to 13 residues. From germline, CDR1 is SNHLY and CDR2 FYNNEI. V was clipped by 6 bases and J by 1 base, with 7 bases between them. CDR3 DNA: TGTGCCAGCAGGGGGCGAAGCAATCAGCCCCAGCATTTT. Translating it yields CASRGRSNQPQHF.

CDR3 sequence: CASRRVINTEAFF. The CDR3 coding sequence is TGTGCCAGCCGAAGGGTTATTAACACTGAAGCTTTCTTT. The chain recombines TRBV6-5 with TRBJ1-1; no clear D. CDR1 MNHEY and CDR2 SVGAGI come from the germline V gene. This CDR3 is 13 amino acids long. The germline V and J ends were trimmed by 8 bases and 2 bases, with 12 bases remaining between them.

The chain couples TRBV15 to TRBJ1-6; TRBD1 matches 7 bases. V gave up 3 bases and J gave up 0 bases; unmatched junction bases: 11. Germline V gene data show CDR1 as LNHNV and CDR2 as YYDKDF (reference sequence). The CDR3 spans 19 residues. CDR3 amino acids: CATSRGGGQSSSYNSPLHF. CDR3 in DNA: TGTGCCACCAGCAGGGGAGGGGGACAGTCGAGCTCCTATAATTCACCCCTCCACTTT. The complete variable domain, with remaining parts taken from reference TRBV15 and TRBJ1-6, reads DAMVIQNPRYQVTQFGKPVTLSCSQTLNHNVMYWYQQKSSQAPKLLFHYYDKDFNNEADTPDNFQSRRPNTSFCFLDIRSPGLGDTAMYLCATSRGGGQSSSYNSPLHFGNGTRLTVT.

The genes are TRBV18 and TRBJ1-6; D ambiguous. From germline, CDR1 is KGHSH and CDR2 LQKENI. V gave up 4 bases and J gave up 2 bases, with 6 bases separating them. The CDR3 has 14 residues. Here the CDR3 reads CASSLETYNSPLHF. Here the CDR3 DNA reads TGTGCCAGCTCACTGGAGACCTATAATTCACCCCTCCACTTT.

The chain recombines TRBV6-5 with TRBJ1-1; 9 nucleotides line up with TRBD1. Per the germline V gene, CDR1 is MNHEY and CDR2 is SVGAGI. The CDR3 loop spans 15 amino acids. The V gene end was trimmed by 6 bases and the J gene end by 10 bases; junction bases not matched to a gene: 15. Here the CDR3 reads CASSREGQGSVRAFF. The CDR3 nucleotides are TGTGCCAGCAGCCGGGAGGGACAGGGAAGCGTTAGAGCTTTCTTT.

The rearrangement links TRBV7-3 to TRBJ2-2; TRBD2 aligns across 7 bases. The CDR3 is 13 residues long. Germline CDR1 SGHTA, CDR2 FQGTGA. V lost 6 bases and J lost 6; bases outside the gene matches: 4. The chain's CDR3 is CASRPGGAGELFF. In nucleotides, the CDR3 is TGTGCCAGCAGACCGGGGGGTGCCGGGGAGCTGTTTTTT.

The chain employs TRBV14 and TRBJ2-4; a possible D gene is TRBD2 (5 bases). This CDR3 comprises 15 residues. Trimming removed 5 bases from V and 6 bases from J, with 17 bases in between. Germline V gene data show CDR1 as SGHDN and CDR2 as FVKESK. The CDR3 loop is CASSKAGGSRNIQYF. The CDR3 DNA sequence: TGTGCCAGCAGCAAGGCGGGTGGTAGTAGAAACATTCAGTACTTC.

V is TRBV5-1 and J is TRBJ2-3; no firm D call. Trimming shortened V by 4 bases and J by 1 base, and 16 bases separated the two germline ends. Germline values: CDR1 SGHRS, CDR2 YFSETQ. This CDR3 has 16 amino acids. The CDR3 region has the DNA TGCGCCAGCAGCACACAGACCGGCCCGGGCACAGATACGCAGTATTTT. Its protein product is CASSTQTGPGTDTQYF.

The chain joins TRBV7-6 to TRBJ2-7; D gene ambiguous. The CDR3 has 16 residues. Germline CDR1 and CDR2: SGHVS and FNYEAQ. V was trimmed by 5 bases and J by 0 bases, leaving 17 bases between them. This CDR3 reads CASSLNPPWSSYEQYF. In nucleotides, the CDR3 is TGTGCCAGCAGCCTCAACCCCCCTTGGAGCTCCTACGAGCAGTACTTC.

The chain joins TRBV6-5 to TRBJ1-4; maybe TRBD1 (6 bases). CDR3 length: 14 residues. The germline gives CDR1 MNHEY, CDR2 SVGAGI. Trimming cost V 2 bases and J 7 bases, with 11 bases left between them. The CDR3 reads CASSYRGGSEKLFF. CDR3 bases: TGTGCCAGCAGTTACCGAGGGGGTAGTGAAAAACTGTTTTTT.

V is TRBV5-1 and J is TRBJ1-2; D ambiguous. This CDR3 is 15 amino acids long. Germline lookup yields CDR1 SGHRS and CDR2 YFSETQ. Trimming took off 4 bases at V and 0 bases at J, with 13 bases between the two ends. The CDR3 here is CASSEAADSNYGYTF. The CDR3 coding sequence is TGCGCCAGCAGCGAGGCAGCTGATTCTAACTATGGCTACACCTTC.

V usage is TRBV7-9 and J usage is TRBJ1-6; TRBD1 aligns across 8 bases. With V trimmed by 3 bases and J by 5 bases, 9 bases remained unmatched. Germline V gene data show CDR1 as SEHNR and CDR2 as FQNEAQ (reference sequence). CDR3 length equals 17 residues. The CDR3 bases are TGTGCCAGCAGCTTCTTGGACAGGGAACTCCATAATTCACCCCTCCACTTT. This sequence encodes CASSFLDRELHNSPLHF.

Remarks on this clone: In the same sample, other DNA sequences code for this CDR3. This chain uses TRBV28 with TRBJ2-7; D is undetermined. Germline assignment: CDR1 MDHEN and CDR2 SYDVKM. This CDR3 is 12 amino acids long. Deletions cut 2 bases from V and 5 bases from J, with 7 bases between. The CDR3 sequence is CASSLKGHEQYF. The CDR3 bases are TGTGCCAGCAGTTTAAAGGGCCACGAGCAGTACTTC.

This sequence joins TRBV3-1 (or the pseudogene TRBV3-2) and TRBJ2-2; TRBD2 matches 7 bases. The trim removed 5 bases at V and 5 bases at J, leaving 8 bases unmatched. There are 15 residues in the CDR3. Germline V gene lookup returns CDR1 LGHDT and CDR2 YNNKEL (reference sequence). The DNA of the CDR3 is TGTGCCAGCAGCGAAGTCCGAGCGGGGACCGGGGAGCTGTTTTTT. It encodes CASSEVRAGTGELFF.

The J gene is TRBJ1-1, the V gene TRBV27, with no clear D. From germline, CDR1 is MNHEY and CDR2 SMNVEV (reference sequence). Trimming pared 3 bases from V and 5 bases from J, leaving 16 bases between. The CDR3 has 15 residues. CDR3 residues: CASSFQPGSGTEAFF. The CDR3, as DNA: TGTGCCAGCAGTTTCCAGCCGGGGAGTGGGACTGAAGCTTTCTTT.